Listed below are T cell receptor beta chains from one sample, sequenced in a study of glioma-infiltrating T cells. TCRdb re-called the multiplex PCR reads with MiXCR, one entry per CDR3 protein. The repertoire holds approximately 190,000 distinct CDR3 sequences, with approximately 30% as singletons. Sequenced material: glioma tissue, nonneoplastic brain tissue, or PBMCs (not recorded which). Every receptor here comes from a human donor with low-grade glioma or glioblastoma, undergoing nonglioma brain surgery, or in good health (not recorded which). Each CDR3 is given without its conserved first and last residue. Each record gives: D gene, clone size, V gene, CDR3 protein. D genes are given only for firm matches. The size entry is marked missing in some rows and otherwise reads once, few, many or a size class.

D: .; size: .; V: TRBV28; CDR3: ASSLMGGGTGANVLT
D: .; size: few; V: TRBV7-7; CDR3: ASSFAVGETQY
D: .; size: few; V: TRBV7-2; CDR3: ASIRDAYNEQF
D: .; size: few; V: TRBV19; CDR3: ASRGDWAAGELF
D: .; size: many; V: TRBV7-6; CDR3: ASSWMGTDTQY
D: TRBD1; size: many; V: TRBV27; CDR3: ASSFSGTGGYT
D: .; size: many; V: TRBV4-3; CDR3: ASSQEQGPDNEQF
D: .; size: many; V: TRBV10-3; CDR3: AISESTGNQPQH
D: .; size: many; V: TRBV18; CDR3: ASSPQQPNSPLH
D: TRBD2; size: many; V: TRBV20-1; CDR3: SATTSGTGDTQY
D: .; size: many; V: TRBV6-2/TRBV6-3; CDR3: ASSYLMNTEAF
D: TRBD2; size: many; V: TRBV7-2; CDR3: ASRTSGARSSTDTQY
D: TRBD2; size: .; V: TRBV4-1; CDR3: ASSPGLAGEMDTGELF
D: .; size: many; V: TRBV24-1; CDR3: ATSDGSGAEAF
D: TRBD2; size: many; V: TRBV6-2/TRBV6-3; CDR3: ASTPGTSEYNEQF
D: .; size: .; V: TRBV20-1; CDR3: SDSQASGTDTQY
D: .; size: many; V: TRBV4-1; CDR3: ASSLLADNEQF
D: TRBD1; size: many; V: TRBV6-1; CDR3: ASSSGQGARLGGYT
D: .; size: many; V: TRBV28; CDR3: ASSPGVGQKNTEAF
D: .; size: .; V: TRBV7-2; CDR3: ASSLPSLADNEQF
D: .; size: .; V: TRBV5-1; CDR3: ASSLDGTTPDEQF
D: .; size: many; V: TRBV20-1; CDR3: SARGGTYEQY
D: .; size: many; V: TRBV7-2; CDR3: ASALPWGSPGELF
D: .; size: many; V: TRBV7-9; CDR3: ASSLDGNSYEQY
D: .; size: many; V: TRBV29-1; CDR3: SVGGSPNEQY
D: .; size: .; V: TRBV7-9; CDR3: ASSFGTPETQY
D: .; size: .; V: TRBV18; CDR3: ASSRQVDEKLF
D: .; size: .; V: TRBV6-1; CDR3: ASSQTYGATKAF
D: TRBD1; size: .; V: TRBV4-1; CDR3: ASSHDVRDSGMNGYT
D: TRBD1; size: once; V: TRBV30; CDR3: VWDRSLNTEAF
D: TRBD2; size: few; V: TRBV27; CDR3: ASSLYGGGNIKY
D: .; size: many; V: TRBV6-5; CDR3: ASSYSTASYGYT
D: TRBD1; size: .; V: TRBV20-1; CDR3: SAKNNIPGQGSGASVLT
D: .; size: many; V: TRBV20-1; CDR3: SAPPYAVNTEAF
D: .; size: many; V: TRBV20-1; CDR3: SARSDSYEQY
D: .; size: many; V: TRBV6-2/TRBV6-3; CDR3: ASSPLGAGDSNQPQH
D: TRBD1; size: few; V: TRBV4-1; CDR3: ASSRQGTDTGELF
D: TRBD1; size: many; V: TRBV29-1; CDR3: SADPGTGIVKGYT
D: .; size: many; V: TRBV6-2/TRBV6-3; CDR3: ASSYSATDTQY
D: TRBD1; size: .; V: TRBV19; CDR3: ASSIGADRADQPQH
D: TRBD1; size: many; V: TRBV6-1; CDR3: ASRLPTGGNSPLH
D: .; size: many; V: TRBV6-1; CDR3: ASSDSRLTRTYEQY
D: .; size: many; V: TRBV4-1; CDR3: ASSQDRRYEQY
D: .; size: many; V: TRBV20-1; CDR3: SATDRKETQY
D: .; size: many; V: TRBV12-3/TRBV12-4; CDR3: ASTSFIQAGYT
D: TRBD1; size: many; V: TRBV24-1; CDR3: ATSDSTGTADEQY
D: TRBD1; size: many; V: TRBV25-1; CDR3: ASSPRGGQGYEQY
D: .; size: .; V: TRBV3-1; CDR3: ASSRDLPTDTQY
D: TRBD1; size: many; V: TRBV6-5; CDR3: ASSYSSGQPLTDTQY
D: .; size: .; V: TRBV5-6; CDR3: ASSPERAYEQY
D: .; size: many; V: TRBV20-1; CDR3: SATRLASLDEQY
D: TRBD2; size: .; V: TRBV19; CDR3: SSTAGATETQY
D: .; size: many; V: TRBV20-1; CDR3: SAGGGRGDGEQY
D: .; size: many; V: TRBV4-3; CDR3: ASSQIDGDSPLH
D: TRBD2; size: many; V: TRBV15; CDR3: ATSRDLRGLAGEQY
D: .; size: many; V: TRBV27; CDR3: ASSFGGLGEAF